This TCR beta chain was sequenced in a study of OX40 agonist ivuxolimab in advanced cancers. A note on the overall study: Ivuxolimab was an agonistic, fully human IgG2 monoclonal antibody directed against OX40 (CD134), a costimulatory receptor. Intravenous ivuxolimab was administered to patients every 2 weeks at six dose levels: 0.01, 0.1, 0.3, 1.5, 3 and 10 mg/kg. Among the approximately 50 dose-escalation patients, about 20 had hepatocellular carcinoma, about 15 melanoma, 9 renal cell carcinoma and 9 head and neck cancer. In the dose-escalation cohort, over 65% of patients were male, and the mean age was roughly 60 years, with a range of roughly 23 to 85. Patients were allowed to have had prior anti-PD-1, anti-PD-L1 or anti-CTLA-4 therapy, and approximately 40% of the dose-escalation patients had been treated with checkpoint inhibitors. Three dose-escalation patients achieved partial responses, one with hepatocellular carcinoma and two with cutaneous melanoma. Peripheral TCRbeta sequencing aimed to test whether ivuxolimab altered TCR sequence diversity and caused clonal T-cell expansion. The paper describes the monotherapy dose-escalation part (N = 52 patients) of the phase I trial of ivuxolimab.

Measured from the cysteine to the phenylalanine, the CDR3 is 15 residues long. The kept DNA is CDR3 alone, 45 bases in frame from the first base. The junction shows trimming of 4 bases on V and 6 bases on J, and the gene matches do not reach 9 bases of it. CDR1 and CDR2 are drawn from the germline V gene (reference sequence): LNHDA, SQIVND. Patients with autoimmune disease history or receiving systemic immunosuppression were excluded from the trial. Peripheral blood for TCR sequencing was drawn from every dose cohort at baseline, at cycle 4 day 1 and at cycle 7 day 1. The samples were drawn from a first-in-human, open-label, multicenter phase I dose-escalation trial of ivuxolimab. Adults with locally advanced or metastatic melanoma, renal cell carcinoma, hepatocellular carcinoma or head and neck squamous cell carcinoma were enrolled in the trial. Before TCR sequencing, CD4+ T cells and CD8+ T cells were sorted from peripheral blood as separate populations.

Broad study findings and their caveats: The antigen specificity of the peripheral T cells that underwent clonal expansion was not determined. On average, CD8+ T cells showed more expanded clones than CD4+ T cells after ivuxolimab. In the 0.1-3.0 mg/kg groups, partial responders had among the lowest normalized peripheral clonal expansion, particularly in CD8+ T cells. Clonal expansion of both CD4+ and CD8+ blood T cells was observed from baseline to week 6 at doses 0.1 to 3.0 mg/kg. Low levels of normalized T-cell clonal expansion were also shown by some nonresponding patients.

Details on this clone: Which antigen it targets is not known. The record has no base qualities; no much larger clone is one base away.

Genomic DNA was extracted from sorted cells for sequencing of the TCRbeta CDR3 region. The immunoSEQ Assay was used to sequence the TCRbeta CDR3 regions. TCRdb stores this immuneACCESS table with in-frame sequences only. Part of the clones is absent; in the studies checked, under half of the shortfall reflects unresolved V genes, and no reason is known for the rest. This sample is represented by 50,000 to 70,000 clones; over 90% of them were singletons. The ten largest clones represent approximately 18% of the sample. The receptor chain draws on TRBV19 and TRBJ2-1; 7 central nucleotides agree with TRBD1. The sequenced sample was CD4+ or CD8+ T cells sorted from blood, obtained in a trial of the OX40 agonist ivuxolimab. This TCR was recovered from an adult with an advanced solid tumor such as melanoma, head and neck, liver or kidney cancer. In nucleotides, the sequence is TGTGCCAGTAGTAGAGACAGGGAAGGGTCCAATGAGCAGTTCTTC. Its amino acids are CASSRDREGSNEQFF.